A selection of T cell receptor beta chains follows, all from one sample in a study of T cell responses to AZD1222 COVID-19 vaccine. The data were produced by immunoSEQ multiplex PCR, yet TCRdb's version contains in-frame clones alone and is incomplete. The data show more than 85,000 clones, roughly nine tenths seen once. The specimen was peripheral blood, collected on day 0 of AZD1222 vaccination. These receptors were obtained from an adult in good health. Both conserved end residues are part of each CDR3. D genes are given only for firm matches. The listing skips clone size in some rows; elsewhere it reads once, few, many or a size class.

clone_size: once
j_call: TRBJ1-1
d_call: -
v_call: TRBV12-3/TRBV12-4
cdr3_aa: CASSFTANTEAFF
cdr3_nt: TGTGCCAGCAGTTTTACAGCGAACACTGAAGCTTTCTTT

clone_size: -
j_call: TRBJ2-4
d_call: -
v_call: TRBV28
cdr3_aa: CASSSLQGGGIQYF
cdr3_nt: TGTGCCAGCAGTTCCCTACAGGGAGGCGGCATTCAGTACTTC

clone_size: -
j_call: TRBJ2-7
d_call: -
v_call: TRBV10-3
cdr3_aa: CAMRAGLNYEQYF
cdr3_nt: TGTGCCATGAGGGCGGGGTTGAACTACGAGCAGTACTTC

clone_size: -
j_call: TRBJ2-2
d_call: TRBD2
v_call: TRBV28
cdr3_aa: CASTTSRVAGGPNTGELFF
cdr3_nt: TGTGCCAGCACCACTTCTCGAGTCGCGGGAGGCCCGAACACCGGGGAGCTGTTTTTT

clone_size: -
j_call: TRBJ1-2
d_call: -
v_call: TRBV19
cdr3_aa: CASSFRRDGYTF
cdr3_nt: TGTGCCAGTAGTTTCCGACGGGATGGCTACACCTTC

clone_size: -
j_call: TRBJ1-1
d_call: -
v_call: TRBV4-2
cdr3_aa: CASSQESGGTEAFF
cdr3_nt: TGTGCCAGCAGCCAAGAAAGTGGAGGCACTGAAGCTTTCTTT

clone_size: -
j_call: TRBJ1-5
d_call: -
v_call: TRBV5-8
cdr3_aa: CASSLRQSNQPQHF
cdr3_nt: TGTGCCAGCAGCTTGAGACAGAGCAATCAGCCCCAGCATTTT

clone_size: -
j_call: TRBJ2-3
d_call: -
v_call: TRBV11-2
cdr3_aa: CASRKDSLITDTQYF
cdr3_nt: TGTGCCAGCAGGAAAGATAGCTTGATCACAGATACGCAGTATTTT

clone_size: -
j_call: TRBJ2-7
d_call: -
v_call: TRBV25-1
cdr3_aa: CASSLRYRPYEQYF
cdr3_nt: TGTGCCAGCAGTTTAAGGTACCGGCCCTACGAGCAGTACTTC

clone_size: -
j_call: TRBJ2-7
d_call: -
v_call: TRBV5-6
cdr3_aa: CASSRTYEQYF
cdr3_nt: TGTGCCAGCAGCCGAACCTACGAGCAGTACTTC

clone_size: -
j_call: TRBJ1-4
d_call: TRBD1
v_call: TRBV29-1
cdr3_aa: CSVEDPGTAGLGLLFF
cdr3_nt: TGCAGCGTTGAAGACCCCGGGACAGCCGGGTTGGGTTTGCTGTTTTTT

clone_size: -
j_call: TRBJ2-7
d_call: -
v_call: TRBV28
cdr3_aa: CASSALGGAVLEQYF
cdr3_nt: TGTGCCAGCAGTGCCCTGGGGGGTGCTGTCCTAGAGCAGTACTTC

clone_size: once
j_call: TRBJ1-6
d_call: -
v_call: TRBV28
cdr3_aa: CASSLENSIYNSPLHF
cdr3_nt: TGTGCCAGCAGTTTGGAGAACAGTATTTATAATTCACCCCTCCACTTT

clone_size: -
j_call: TRBJ2-7
d_call: -
v_call: TRBV21-1
cdr3_aa: CASSKVGGTSGRPYEQYF
cdr3_nt: TGTGCCAGCAGCAAAGTTGGGGGGACTAGCGGGAGACCCTACGAGCAGTACTTC

clone_size: -
j_call: TRBJ1-6
d_call: -
v_call: TRBV3-1/TRBV3-2
cdr3_aa: CASSQGRANNSPLHF
cdr3_nt: TGTGCCAGCAGCCAAGGCAGGGCAAATAATTCACCCCTCCACTTT

clone_size: -
j_call: TRBJ2-5
d_call: -
v_call: TRBV5-1
cdr3_aa: CASSLALQETQYF
cdr3_nt: TGCGCCAGCAGCTTGGCCTTACAAGAGACCCAGTACTTC

clone_size: -
j_call: TRBJ2-7
d_call: TRBD2
v_call: TRBV4-3
cdr3_aa: CASSQGLAGAYGYEQYF
cdr3_nt: TGCGCCAGCAGCCAAGGGCTAGCGGGAGCGTACGGGTACGAGCAGTACTTC

clone_size: -
j_call: TRBJ1-5
d_call: -
v_call: TRBV7-2
cdr3_aa: CASSFSGGNQPQHF
cdr3_nt: TGTGCCAGCAGCTTTAGCGGTGGCAATCAGCCCCAGCATTTT

clone_size: -
j_call: TRBJ1-1
d_call: -
v_call: TRBV6-1
cdr3_aa: CASSEQRPTEAFF
cdr3_nt: TGTGCCAGCAGTGAACAGAGGCCCACTGAAGCTTTCTTT

clone_size: -
j_call: TRBJ1-1
d_call: -
v_call: TRBV14
cdr3_aa: CASSLGRLDAFF
cdr3_nt: TGTGCCAGCAGCCTTGGACGCCTGGACGCTTTCTTT

clone_size: -
j_call: TRBJ1-2
d_call: TRBD1
v_call: TRBV5-4
cdr3_aa: CASSTKTGVKGYTF
cdr3_nt: TGTGCCAGCAGCACGAAAACAGGGGTAAAGGGCTACACCTTC

clone_size: -
j_call: TRBJ2-2
d_call: TRBD1
v_call: TRBV27
cdr3_aa: CASSPMGGQGSTGELFF
cdr3_nt: TGTGCCAGCAGTCCGATGGGGGGACAGGGGTCGACCGGGGAGCTGTTTTTT

clone_size: -
j_call: TRBJ1-4
d_call: -
v_call: TRBV4-3
cdr3_aa: CASSRNLRALREKLFF
cdr3_nt: TGCGCCAGCAGCCGAAACCTCAGGGCTCTAAGGGAAAAACTGTTTTTT

clone_size: -
j_call: TRBJ1-1
d_call: -
v_call: TRBV29-1
cdr3_aa: CSARQEVTEAFF
cdr3_nt: TGCAGCGCACGACAGGAGGTTACTGAAGCTTTCTTT

clone_size: -
j_call: TRBJ2-7
d_call: -
v_call: TRBV5-6
cdr3_aa: CASSLGYEQYF
cdr3_nt: TGTGCCAGCAGCTTGGGGTACGAGCAGTACTTC

clone_size: -
j_call: TRBJ2-1
d_call: TRBD2
v_call: TRBV10-3
cdr3_aa: CAIGGLAGGRNEQFF
cdr3_nt: TGTGCCATCGGCGGACTAGCGGGAGGGCGTAATGAGCAGTTCTTC

clone_size: -
j_call: TRBJ2-1
d_call: -
v_call: TRBV24-1
cdr3_aa: CATSATGTPVNEQFF
cdr3_nt: TGTGCCACCAGTGCCACCGGGACTCCGGTGAATGAGCAGTTCTTC